This entry is about one TCR beta chain. Its antigen remains unknown. A much larger clone differs from this one at a single base, so this may be a read error. The sorted Tregs were CD4+CD25+CD127-/low cells. Study-level points and caveats: Greatest tumor Treg TCR overlap was with tumor naive CD4+ cells.

The germline gives CDR1 LGHDT, CDR2 YNNKEL (reference sequence). This CDR3 is 14 amino acids long. Trimming stripped 2 bases from V and 12 bases from J, with 14 bases between. After constant-region reverse-primer amplification, full-length variable regions underwent semi-nested PCR with Nested Universal Primer A. TCRdb analysed the 5' RACE reads with MiXCR anew, one entry per CDR3 protein. Of some 44,000 distinct CDR3 sequences listed, less than 25% are singletons. Sequencing was carried out using Tregs sorted from blood. The chain links TRBV3-1 to TRBJ1-6, with D perhaps matching TRBD1 (6 bases). The clonotype comes from a female donor with breast cancer. CDR3 in DNA: TGTGCCAGCAGCCAATTGGCAGGGGTCTTACCCCTCCACTTT. The encoded protein is CASSQLAGVLPLHF.